The clone carrying this T cell receptor beta chain was seen only a few times. This sample was included in a study of human T cells and chemical hapten exposure. For the study at large: Per-sample TCR yield variation was attributed mainly to small pooled library volume differences.

One entry per CDR3 protein, called by TCRdb with MiXCR from the RACE reads. This sample has tens of thousands of distinct CDR3 sequences, with 9.8% found just once. V dropped 1 base and J dropped 4 bases, with 12 bases sitting between them. The germline V gene has CDR1 SGHVS and CDR2 FNYEAQ. There are 15 residues in the CDR3. Time point defined: patch test 1, 2 weeks after DPC sensitization. Treatment denoted: therapeutic diphenylcyclopropenone sensitization with weekly scalp DPC. Those who donated were patients with alopecia, 18 to 70 years of age, and suitable for DPC. It was from unfractionated whole blood that total RNA was extracted.

The material sequenced was whole blood, taken in connection with sensitization to the hapten diphenylcyclopropenone (DPC). This sequence joins TRBV7-6 and TRBJ2-3; D uncertain. The source of this sequence is a woman aged 35 to 49 with alopecia areata. Some clones in this sample may be carry-over from other donors' samples. CDR3 amino acids: CASSLVVSPSDTQYF. In DNA, the CDR3 is TGTGCCAGCAGCTTAGTAGTCAGCCCCTCAGATACGCAGTATTTT.